The 15 T cell receptor beta chains presented below share a single source sample, sequenced in a study of T cells in Graves' hyperthyroidism and ophthalmopathy. Authors of the study amplified TCR beta CDR3 regions from RNA transcripts. Primed by the HTBI set, a first-round RT-PCR was run on the TCR CDR3. In TCRdb, the multiplex PCR reads were re-called with MiXCR into one record per CDR3 protein. The sample lists about 510,000 distinct CDR3 sequences, 12% to 15% occurring once. Sequencing input: blood. The receptors originated from a woman between 40 and 55 years old with Graves' hyperthyroidism.

This clonotype was detected only once. The chain joins TRBV28 to TRBJ1-5, with a weak D call TRBD1 (5 bases). V lost 8 bases and J 10 bases, leaving 15 bases between the germline ends. Germline V lookup: CDR1 MDHEN, CDR2 SYDVKM. The CDR3 totals 12 residues. DNA of the CDR3: TGTGCCAGCCGGGGACCACGAGATCCCCAGCATTTT. It translates to CASRGPRDPQHF.

The rearrangement uses TRBV19 and TRBJ1-5; 10 nucleotides line up with TRBD1. This CDR3 is built from 16 residues. Germline V gene sequence: CDR1 LNHDA, CDR2 SQIVND (reference sequence). V gave up 0 bases and J gave up 6 bases; unmatched junction bases: 5. CDR3 protein: CASSIDGTGARQPQHF. The CDR3 bases are TGTGCCAGTAGTATAGACGGGACAGGGGCGCGTCAGCCCCAGCATTTT.

This clonotype was seen many times. The CDR3 nucleotides read TGCGCCAGCAGCTTGTCACAGTACTACGAGCAGTACTTC. This translates into CASSLSQYYEQYF. The rearrangement links TRBV5-1 to TRBJ2-7; D remains unclear. V was cut by 1 base and J by 3 bases, with 8 bases left in between. The V gene's germline CDR1 is SGHRS and CDR2 YFSETQ. The CDR3 spans 13 residues.

This clonotype came up a few times. This chain's CDR3 is CASKVLEKLFF. DNA for the CDR3: TGTGCCAGCAAGGTTTTAGAAAAACTGTTTTTT. The V call is TRBV28, the J call TRBJ1-4, with no clear D. The V end was cut by 7 bases, the J end by 8 bases, with 8 bases between. The length of the CDR3 is 11 residues. Germline CDR1 MDHEN, CDR2 SYDVKM.

This clonotype was recorded many times. The genes are TRBV7-2 and TRBJ2-3, with 8 nucleotides matching TRBD2. Germline CDR1 SGHTA, CDR2 FQGNSA. Losses at the gene ends were 4 bases for V and 1 base for J; bases not matched to a gene: 7. The CDR3 is made up of 16 amino acids. DNA for the CDR3: TGTGCCAGCAGCTCCCGGACTAGCATAGGCACAGATACGCAGTATTTT. Translation gives CASSSRTSIGTDTQYF.

The chain recombines TRBV9 with TRBJ2-2, with D tentatively TRBD1 (5 bases). The CDR3 sequence is 18 residues long. Germline assignment: CDR1 SGDLS and CDR2 YYNGEE. Between the trimmed V and J ends, which lost 3 bases and 1 base, there was a span of 19 bases. The CDR3 here is CASSAGFLGPQNTGELFF. The CDR3 bases are TGTGCCAGCAGCGCAGGGTTTCTGGGGCCACAGAACACCGGGGAGCTGTTTTTT.

The sample holds one count of this clonotype. A much larger clone is a single base away; this may be a read error. The V call is TRBV29-1, the J call TRBJ1-2; D might be TRBD1 (6 bases). V lost 4 bases, J lost 6 bases, and 21 bases lay in between. The CDR3 is made up of 15 amino acids. Germline CDR1 SQVTM, CDR2 ANQGSEA. The CDR3 loop is CSVGKGGPLDHGYTF. Written as DNA, the CDR3 is TGCAGCGTTGGCAAAGGGGGTCCCCTGGACCATGGCTACACCTTC.

In its sample, this clonotype was seen many times. The gene calls are TRBV29-1 and TRBJ1-2, with a weak D call TRBD1 (5 bases). Trimming took off 4 bases at V and 0 bases at J, with 24 bases between the two ends. Germline V gene sequence: CDR1 SQVTM, CDR2 ANQGSEA. This CDR3 spans 18 amino acids. CDR3 sequence reads: CSVARPASTARANYGYTF. The DNA for the CDR3 is TGCAGCGTTGCGAGACCAGCTTCGACAGCCAGAGCTAACTATGGCTACACCTTC.

The sample holds many counts of this clonotype. The J gene is TRBJ1-5, the V gene TRBV6-1; 9 bases align to TRBD1. The CDR3 totals 14 residues. CDR1 and CDR2 (germline): MNHNS, SASEGT. The junction had 4 bases not matched to a gene; V was cut back by 3 bases and J by 7 bases. CDR3 coding DNA: TGTGCCAGCAGTGAGCTGGACAGGGGACAGCCCCAGCATTTT. This codes for CASSELDRGQPQHF.

There are many counts of this clonotype. Sequence at one end of the junction differs from germline and may be a read error. The V call is TRBV7-8, the J call TRBJ2-7; 10 bases fit TRBD1. The CDR3 covers 16 residues. Germline V gene lookup returns CDR1 SGHVS and CDR2 FQNEAQ. The CDR3, as DNA: TGTACCAGCAGCCCAAGATGGACAGGGGGTGGCTACGAGCAGTACTTC. It is translated as CTSSPRWTGGGYEQYF.

This clonotype was counted at least ten times. The genes are TRBV30 and TRBJ2-4, with TRBD2 identical over 8 bases. The junction had 7 bases not matched to a gene; V was cut back by 3 bases and J by 6 bases. Per germline, CDR1 GTSNPN and CDR2 SVGIG (reference sequence). CDR3 length: 14 residues. The CDR3 DNA is TGTGCCTGGAGCCCCACTAGCGGAGTAAACATTCAGTACTTC. Its translation: CAWSPTSGVNIQYF.

In DNA, the CDR3 is TGCAGCGTTGCGGGAGCCTACGAGCAGTACTTC. Translating gives CSVAGAYEQYF. V usage is TRBV29-1 and J usage is TRBJ2-7, with D possibly being TRBD2 (6 bases). Trimming pared 4 bases from V and 2 bases from J, leaving 6 bases between. In germline, CDR1 is SQVTM, CDR2 ANQGSEA. The CDR3 totals 11 residues.

This clonotype was seen at least ten times. The gene calls are TRBV2 and TRBJ2-3; D unclear. The CDR3 consists of 11 residues. Per germline, CDR1 SNHLY and CDR2 FYNNEI. With 6 bases removed from V and 3 bases from J, the gap between germline ends came to 4 bases. CDR3 DNA sequence: TGTGCCAGCAGGCTAACAGATACGCAGTATTTT. This codes for CASRLTDTQYF.

This clonotype was observed many times. This chain links TRBV7-3 with TRBJ2-1, with TRBD2 matching over 8 bases. The CDR3 length is 13 residues. Trimming at V came to 5 bases and at J to 11 bases, leaving 8 bases not matched to a gene. The germline gives CDR1 SGHTA, CDR2 FQGTGA. Written as DNA, the CDR3 is TGTGCCAGCAGCCCCTACTTAGCGGGAAAGCAGTTCTTC. This sequence encodes CASSPYLAGKQFF.

This clonotype came up many times. The rearrangement uses TRBV11-2 and TRBJ2-1; TRBD2 aligns across 12 bases. Germline V gene lookup returns CDR1 SGHAT and CDR2 FQNNGV. The V gene end was trimmed by 2 bases and the J gene end by 4 bases; junction bases not matched to a gene: 6. CDR3 length equals 17 residues. In nucleotides, the CDR3 is TGTGCCAGCAGCTTACTAGCGGGAGGGCCGGTTTACAATGAGCAGTTCTTC. The encoded protein is CASSLLAGGPVYNEQFF.